This TCR beta chain originates from a study of blood T cell repertoires in COVID-19. Original analysis: Researchers report that nucleated cell counts were estimated from reference gene primer amplification. Some clones are missing from TCRdb's copy, which holds only in-frame ones; the method was immunoSEQ multiplex PCR. From that table come the V and J calls and clone size; the DNA was used to work out D and trimming. The table has over 50,000 clones, approximately 86% seen once. This CDR3 is built from 14 residues. V was trimmed by 4 bases and J by 2 bases, leaving 14 bases between them. Per the germline V gene, CDR1 is GTSNPN and CDR2 is SVGIG (reference sequence).

Sequencing was performed on peripheral blood. The chain uses TRBV30 and TRBJ1-2, with a weak D call TRBD1 (5 bases). The receptor was derived from a human donor in a cohort sampled during active COVID-19. The CDR3 coding sequence is TGTGCCTGGACGGCGTATCCAGGGAACTATGGCTACACCTTC. Protein: CAWTAYPGNYGYTF.